This TCR beta chain was captured by sequencing in a study of T-cell memory formation after mild COVID-19. About the study: TCR clusters showed largely donor specificity.

cDNA libraries for TCR alpha and TCR beta, carrying sample barcodes and UMIs, came from 5'RACE with constant-segment primers. TCRdb independently ran MiXCR on the 5' RACE reads; one entry per CDR3 protein. Of approximately 250,000 distinct CDR3 sequences in the sample, approximately 16% were seen once. This clonotype has only a few counts. The antigen remains unidentified. The ends were cut back, 3 bases at V and 8 bases at J, with 20 bases in the middle. This CDR3 is 17 amino acids long. General study results and limits: While clones contracting from day 15 to 85 were balanced between CD4 and CD8, later expanders leaned CD4+.

The chain has TRBV12-3 or TRBV12-4 and TRBJ1-6, with D tentatively TRBD1 (5 bases). Sequenced sample: PBMCs or a T cell subset sorted from them (not recorded which). The origin of this receptor is a man between 18 and 29 years old who had mild COVID-19 (a few samples of this study predate the infection). Cell type and time point are not known. The DNA of the CDR3 is TGTGCCAGCAGTTTGGGAATAAGGGGCCGTGATGATTCACCCCTCCACTTT. It is translated as CASSLGIRGRDDSPLHF.